One sample yielded the 18 T cell receptor beta chains listed below, sequenced in a study of cytomegalovirus exposure and HLA in healthy donors. PCR involved 60 Vbeta and 13 Jbeta primers. This table comes from immunoSEQ multiplex PCR, and its TCRdb copy is limited to in-frame clones, with some not included. This sample has about 140,000 clones; around 80% occur once, and the top ten carry about 2.2%. Sample: PBMCs. The source is a man between 25 and 39 years old in good health and CMV-seronegative.

This chain joins TRBV5-5 and TRBJ2-7; 7 bases align to TRBD2. This CDR3 region has 12 residues. Germline V gene sequence: CDR1 SGHKS, CDR2 YYEKEE (reference sequence). The J segment lost 7 bases and the V segment lost 2 bases, leaving 3 bases of the junction unmatched. CDR3 coding DNA: TGTGCCAGCAGCTTAACTAGCGAAGAGCAGTACTTC. Translation: CASSLTSEEQYF.

This clone was counted once. The gene calls are TRBV28 and TRBJ2-7; 10 nucleotides line up with TRBD1. V was clipped by 5 bases and J by 6 bases; unmatched bases: 10. This CDR3 has 15 amino acids. Germline CDR1 and CDR2: MDHEN and SYDVKM. CDR3 sequence reads: CASSPWDRGTVEQYF. DNA of the CDR3: TGTGCCAGCAGTCCTTGGGACAGGGGAACTGTCGAGCAGTACTTC. Full variable domain (remainder filled in from reference TRBV28 and TRBJ2-7): DVKVTQSSRYLVKRTGEKVFLECVQDMDHENMFWYRQDPGLGLRLIYFSYDVKMKEKGDIPEGYSVSREKKERFSLILESASTNQTSMYLCASSPWDRGTVEQYFGPGTRLTVT.

This clone was seen a few times. V is TRBV6-5 and J is TRBJ2-5, with 11 bases aligning to TRBD2. The DNA end is a closer match to TRBJ2-7, so the J assignment may be wrong. Germline V gives CDR1 MNHEY, CDR2 SVGAGI. The CDR3 totals 14 residues. For the CDR3, the DNA is TGTGCCAGCTCCCCTAGCGGGAGGTATCACGAGCAGTACTTC. It codes for CASSPSGRYHEQYF.

V usage is TRBV7-9 and J usage is TRBJ2-5; D remains ambiguous. The J call may not be correct, given that the DNA end is closer to TRBJ2-7. This CDR3 region has 14 residues. Germline V gene data show CDR1 as SEHNR and CDR2 as FQNEAQ (reference sequence). CDR3 DNA: TGTGCCAGCAGCGCCTCGCTTTGGAACTACGAGCAGTACTTC. It codes for CASSASLWNYEQYF.

The rearrangement joins TRBV19 to TRBJ1-1; 7 positions agree with TRBD1. J lost 6 bases, V lost 11 bases, and 15 bases had no gene match. Germline V gene lookup returns CDR1 LNHDA and CDR2 SQIVND (reference sequence). The CDR3 consists of 14 residues. In DNA form, the CDR3 reads TGTGCCTCCCGAGGGGGCCGATTACTCTCTGAAGCTTTCTTT. Protein product: CASRGGRLLSEAFF.

The CDR3 sequence: CASRYNYEQYF. Written as DNA, the CDR3 is TGCGCCAGCAGATACAACTACGAGCAGTACTTC. The chain couples TRBV5-1 to TRBJ2-7; D unclear. Germline V gives CDR1 SGHRS, CDR2 YFSETQ. With 5 bases removed from V and 3 bases from J, the gap between germline ends came to 6 bases. This CDR3 contains 11 residues.

The rearrangement links TRBV11-2 to TRBJ2-5; TRBD2 matches at 8 bases. V lost 6 bases and J lost 8; bases outside the gene matches: 8. Per germline, CDR1 SGHAT and CDR2 FQNNGV. The CDR3 contains 13 residues. The CDR3, as DNA: TGTGCCAGCAGTCCCGGGACTAGTACAACCCAGTACTTC. Translating it yields CASSPGTSTTQYF. The full variable domain, rest sourced from reference TRBV11-2 and TRBJ2-5, is EAGVAQSPRYKIIEKRQSVAFWCNPISGHATLYWYQQILGQGPKLLIQFQNNGVVDDSQLPKDRFSAERLKGVDSTLKIQPAKLEDSAVYLCASSPGTSTTQYFGPGTRLLVL.

The chain recombines TRBV5-1 with TRBJ2-7, with a tentative D call TRBD2 (6 bases). The germline gives CDR1 SGHRS, CDR2 YFSETQ. Trimming stripped 4 bases from V and 4 bases from J, with 15 bases between. This CDR3 comprises 14 residues. CDR3: CASSIFGGNYEQYF. The CDR3 DNA is TGCGCCAGCAGCATCTTTGGGGGGAATTACGAGCAGTACTTC.

This clone was counted a few times. The V call is TRBV7-9, the J call TRBJ2-5; D unresolved. Germline CDR1 SEHNR, CDR2 FQNEAQ (reference sequence). This CDR3 has 12 residues. Trimming removed 1 base from V and 4 bases from J, with 4 bases in between. The chain's CDR3 is CASSLVRETQYF. Written as DNA, the CDR3 is TGTGCCAGCAGCTTAGTCAGAGAGACCCAGTACTTC.

As for this clone: A read error may account for a junction end that differs from germline. This chain uses TRBV7-9 with TRBJ2-7; no clear D. Germline-derived CDR1 and CDR2 are SEHNR and FQNEAQ (reference sequence). The CDR3 is 11 amino acids. The CDR3 nucleotides are TGTTCCAGCAGCTACACCTACGAGCAGTACTTC. Translated: CSSSYTYEQYF.

On this clone itself: Other DNA sequences in the sample encode the same CDR3. The rearrangement links TRBV25-1 to TRBJ2-7; 7 bases fit TRBD2. Germline CDR1 MGHDK, CDR2 SYGVNS. The trim removed 3 bases at V and 5 bases at J, leaving 7 bases unmatched. The CDR3 has 14 amino acids. The CDR3 coding sequence is TGTGCCAGCAGTGAGGCGGGAGCCAGGCACGAGCAGTACTTC. Its protein product is CASSEAGARHEQYF.

The genes are TRBV5-4 and TRBJ2-5; 10 nucleotides line up with TRBD2. The trim removed 0 bases at V and 4 bases at J, leaving 0 bases unmatched. Germline V gene lookup returns CDR1 SGHNT and CDR2 YYREEE (reference sequence). The CDR3 spans 14 residues. CDR3 DNA: TGTGCCAGCAGCTTGGGACTAGCGGGAGAGACCCAGTACTTC. Residues: CASSLGLAGETQYF.

This rearrangement joins TRBV4-1 to TRBJ2-2, with D unresolved. The CDR3 loop spans 13 amino acids. The germline gives CDR1 MGHRA, CDR2 YSYEKL. Trimming shortened V by 6 bases and J by 5 bases, and 10 bases separated the two germline ends. CDR3 coding DNA: TGCGCCAGCAGTCAGACCGGGACCGGGGAGCTGTTTTTT. Amino acid sequence: CASSQTGTGELFF.

This clone was recorded only once. CDR3 bases: TGCGCCAGCAGCTTACTCGGGACAGGGATAGGCGCTGAAGCTTTCTTT. The encoded protein is CASSLLGTGIGAEAFF. V usage is TRBV5-1 and J usage is TRBJ1-1; 9 bases are a match to TRBD1. Trimming took 2 bases from V and 6 from J; bases not matched to a gene: 11. This CDR3 spans 16 amino acids. The germline CDR1 and CDR2 sequences are SGHRS and YFSETQ.

The V call is TRBV5-1, the J call TRBJ1-2; 7 nucleotides match TRBD1. Germline-derived CDR1 and CDR2 are SGHRS and YFSETQ. The V and J ends lost 3 bases and 4 bases, in that order; junction bases with no gene match: 6. CDR3 length: 14 amino acids. The CDR3 region has the DNA TGCGCCAGCAGCTACGGACAGGAGGTCTATGGCTACACCTTC. It codes for CASSYGQEVYGYTF.

The J gene is TRBJ2-7, the V gene TRBV28; TRBD2 matches at 9 bases. Germline values: CDR1 MDHEN, CDR2 SYDVKM. The CDR3 has 15 amino acids. V gave up 6 bases and J gave up 2 bases; unmatched junction bases: 8. Written as DNA, the CDR3 is TGTGCCAGCAGATCTGCGGGAGGGCGTACCTACGAGCAGTACTTC. The encoded protein is CASRSAGGRTYEQYF.

In its sample, this clone was seen once. The rearrangement uses TRBV13 and TRBJ1-3; TRBD1 matches at 8 bases. CDR3 length: 15 residues. Trimming took 5 bases from V and 2 from J; bases not matched to a gene: 5. The germline V gene has CDR1 PRHDT and CDR2 FYEKMQ (reference sequence). CDR3 region: CASSPTGGTGNTIYF. CDR3 coding DNA: TGTGCCAGCAGCCCCACAGGGGGAACTGGAAACACCATATATTTT.

For this clone: Other DNA variants within this sample encode the same CDR3. This chain links TRBV27 with TRBJ2-1; tentatively, D is TRBD2 (6 bases). The CDR3 covers 15 residues. V lost 5 bases, J lost 0 bases, and 11 bases lay in between. Germline values: CDR1 MNHEY, CDR2 SMNVEV (reference sequence). The CDR3 sequence: CASSLSGSSYNEQFF. CDR3 bases: TGTGCCAGCAGTCTTAGCGGAAGCTCCTACAATGAGCAGTTCTTC.